This TCR beta chain was captured in a study of graft-versus-host responses after intestinal transplantation. Study context: The study gave all recipients anti-thymocyte globulin induction, then tacrolimus and steroids for 2 to 3 years. Findings and limits, study-wide: Recipient marrow contained GvH clones, some of which appeared first in ileum or blood. The study associated peak circulating GvH clone levels with early post-transplant HvG declines.

Germline V gene lookup returns CDR1 MNHEY and CDR2 SMNVEV (reference sequence). V lost 6 bases and J lost 1, with 21 bases in between. The CDR3 has 17 amino acids. For this clone: No antigen is known for it.

Produced via immunoSEQ multiplex PCR; TCRdb's table is partial and in-frame only. The table has about 12,000 clones, around 88% seen once. This chain links TRBV27 with TRBJ2-5; possibly TRBD2 for D (5 bases). The TCR sequence derives from a human patient who received an intestinal transplant, so some T cells may come from the graft donor. The material was PBMCs, obtained approximately 120 days after transplant. The CDR3: CASSVRGFGPSQETQYF. The CDR3 coding sequence is TGTGCCAGCAGCGTTCGGGGTTTTGGGCCAAGCCAAGAGACCCAGTACTTC.